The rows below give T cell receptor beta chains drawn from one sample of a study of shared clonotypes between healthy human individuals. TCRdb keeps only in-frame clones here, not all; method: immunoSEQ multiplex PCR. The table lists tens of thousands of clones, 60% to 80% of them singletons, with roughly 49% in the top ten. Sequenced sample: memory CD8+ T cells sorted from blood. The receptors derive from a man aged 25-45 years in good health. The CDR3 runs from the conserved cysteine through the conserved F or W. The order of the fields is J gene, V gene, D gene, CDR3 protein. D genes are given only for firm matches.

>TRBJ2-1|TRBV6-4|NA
CASSDSASSYNEQFF
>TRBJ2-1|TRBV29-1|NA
CSVFLGYNEQFF
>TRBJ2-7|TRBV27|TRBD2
CASRSGLAYEQYF
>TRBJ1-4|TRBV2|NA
CASSGTIPNEKLFF
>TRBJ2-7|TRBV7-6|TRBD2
CASSGDPGGKGRGSYEQYF
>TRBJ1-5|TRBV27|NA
CASSLSGVGNQPQHF
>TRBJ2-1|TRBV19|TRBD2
CASSIGPGASGSGDEQFF
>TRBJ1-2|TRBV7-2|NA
CASSSPEEGTNYGYTF
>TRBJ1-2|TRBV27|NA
CASRLTGLVGGYTF
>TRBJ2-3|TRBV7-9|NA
CAIDLRGASGTDTQYF
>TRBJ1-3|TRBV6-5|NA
CASRPGSGNTIYF
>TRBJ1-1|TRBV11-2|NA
CASSPRGGATEAFF
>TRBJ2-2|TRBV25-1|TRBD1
CASSETGGNTGELFF
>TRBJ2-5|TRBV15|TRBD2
CATSSLKEASGTFWETQYF
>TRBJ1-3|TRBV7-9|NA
CASSLSRSGNTIYF
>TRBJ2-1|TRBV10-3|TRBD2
CAISPGTSGRSNEQFF
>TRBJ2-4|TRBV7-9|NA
CASSLAVGGARNIQYF
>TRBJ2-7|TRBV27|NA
CASSSDRTGGSLYEQYF
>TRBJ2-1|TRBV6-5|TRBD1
CASSLWTGVNEQFF
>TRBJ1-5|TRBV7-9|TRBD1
CASSPDRGFNQPQHF
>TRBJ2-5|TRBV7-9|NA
CASSLDTGWQETQYF
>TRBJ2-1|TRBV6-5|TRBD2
CASSLAGTRFDEQFF
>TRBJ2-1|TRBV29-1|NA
CSVEVGSEQFF
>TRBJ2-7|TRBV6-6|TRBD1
CASRTWGTATYEQYF
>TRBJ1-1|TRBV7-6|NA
CASSLSANTEAFF
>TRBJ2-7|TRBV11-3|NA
CASSPVNYEQYF
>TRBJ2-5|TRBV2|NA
CARNTGNFETQYF
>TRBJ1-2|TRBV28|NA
CASSLMGLDKTYGYTF
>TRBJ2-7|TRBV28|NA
CASSSILVGSYEQYF
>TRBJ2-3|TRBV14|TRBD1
CASSRDSYTDTQYF
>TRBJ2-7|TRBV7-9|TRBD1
CASSGTRDRVSSYEQYF
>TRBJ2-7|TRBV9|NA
CASSAEEGTYEQYF
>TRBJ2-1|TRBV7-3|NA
CASSPNSGPYNEQFF
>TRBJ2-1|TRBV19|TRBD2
CASSGGLASSYNEQFF
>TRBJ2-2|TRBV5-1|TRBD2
CASSYTTGTSYTGELFF
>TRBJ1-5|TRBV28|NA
CASSLRQSTNQPQHF
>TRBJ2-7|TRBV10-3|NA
CAISEGRDRYEQYF
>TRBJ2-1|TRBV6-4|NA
CASSAKDGAYNEQFF
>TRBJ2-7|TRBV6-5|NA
CASSYQTGSSSYEQYF
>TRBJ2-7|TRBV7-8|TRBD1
CASSFTGGWLDEQYF
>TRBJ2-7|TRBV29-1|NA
CSVETESPYEQYF
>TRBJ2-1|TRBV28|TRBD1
CASSPGQGVGQFF
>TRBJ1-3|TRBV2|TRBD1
CASKGNRGPGNTIYF
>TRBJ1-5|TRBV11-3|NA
CAYRGQPQHF
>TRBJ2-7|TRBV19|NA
CASSIDSSASREQYF
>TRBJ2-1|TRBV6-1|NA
CASSGTVETSLRYNEQFF
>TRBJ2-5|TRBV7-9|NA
CASSSNELETQYF
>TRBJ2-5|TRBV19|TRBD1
CASSVSGGTGTPQYF
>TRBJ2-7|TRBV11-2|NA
CASSSLVRRYEQYF
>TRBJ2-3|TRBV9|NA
CASSPIGASADTQYF
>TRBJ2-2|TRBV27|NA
CASSLLGLTGELFF
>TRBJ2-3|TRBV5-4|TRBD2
CASRSGGTSTDTQYF
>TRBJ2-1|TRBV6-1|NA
CAGAPDSHNEQFF
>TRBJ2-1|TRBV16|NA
CASSQLFEQFF
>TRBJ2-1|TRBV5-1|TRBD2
CASSSRLAGVLGDNEQFF
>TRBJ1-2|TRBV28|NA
CASATPGQLNYGYTF
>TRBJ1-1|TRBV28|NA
CASSVGVGGAFF
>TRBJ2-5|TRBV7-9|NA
CASERVGVETQYF
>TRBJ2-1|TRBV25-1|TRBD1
CASSTAGGKRDNEQFF
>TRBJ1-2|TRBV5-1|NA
CASSFRRYGYTF